This T cell receptor beta chain was recorded in a study of T-cell reconstitution after alpha-beta-depleted transplantation in children. The germline V and J ends were trimmed by 3 bases and 0 bases, with 13 bases remaining between them. The CDR3 has 15 amino acids. Germline assignment: CDR1 SGDLS and CDR2 YYNGEE. This clonotype occurred many times. Unique molecular identifiers were incorporated during preparation of the TCRbeta library. TCRdb reanalysed the PCR reads using MiXCR and keeps one entry per CDR3 protein. The table includes about 110,000 distinct CDR3 sequences, approximately 10% detected once.

This sample comprised PBMCs from the stem cell graft donor, obtained from the stem cell graft. The V gene is TRBV9, the J gene TRBJ2-7; D might be TRBD1 (5 bases). This receptor was identified in a human donor who donated a stem cell graft to a child with acute lymphoblastic leukemia. Written as DNA, the CDR3 is TGTGCCAGCAGCGAGTGGGCAGGGATCTCCTACGAGCAGTACTTC. Its protein product is CASSEWAGISYEQYF. The full variable domain, rest sourced from reference TRBV9 and TRBJ2-7, is DSGVTQTPKHLITATGQRVTLRCSPRSGDLSVYWYQQSLDQGLQFLIQYYNGEERAKGNILERFSAQQFPDLHSELNLSSLELGDSALYFCASSEWAGISYEQYFGPGTRLTVT.